This TCR beta chain appears in the sequencing data of a study of control samples from healthy donors and cancer patients. This clone has just one count. The repertoire was sequenced with immunoSEQ multiplex PCR; TCRdb's copy has only in-frame clones and lacks some. The repertoire holds some 150,000 clones, with roughly nine tenths as singletons. Germline assignment: CDR1 MNHNY and CDR2 SVGAGI (reference sequence). The V and J ends lost 7 bases and 3 bases respectively, with 16 bases between them. This CDR3 spans 14 amino acids. The gene calls are TRBV6-6 and TRBJ2-7; a possible D gene is TRBD2 (6 bases). This clonotype originated in a man aged 18 to 30 in good health. The sample comprised blood. The CDR3, as DNA: TGTGCCAGCAAAGGCGGGGTGGGAGGCTACGAGCAGTACTTC. It translates to CASKGGVGGYEQYF.